This T cell receptor beta chain was captured by sequencing in a study of OX40 agonist ivuxolimab in advanced cancers. Study context: The patients received agonistic anti-OX40 (CD134) antibody ivuxolimab.

The CDR3 extends over 15 amino acids. Germline loops: CDR1 SGDLS, CDR2 YYNGEE. Trimming took 0 bases from V and 0 from J, leaving 6 bases between them. The assay was immunoSEQ multiplex PCR, and TCRdb's table has in-frame clones only and misses some. The repertoire holds 80,000 to 100,000 clones, with approximately 91% as singletons. The material sequenced was CD4+ or CD8+ T cells sorted from blood, taken in a trial of the OX40 agonist ivuxolimab. This sequence was found in an adult with an advanced solid tumor such as melanoma, head and neck, liver or kidney cancer. The genes are TRBV9 and TRBJ2-2; D is possibly TRBD1 or TRBD2 (5 bases each). The DNA for the CDR3 is TGTGCCAGCAGCGTAGTGGGGGCGAACACCGGGGAGCTGTTTTTT. The encoded protein is CASSVVGANTGELFF.